The following is a T cell receptor beta chain sequence with its context. Germline V gene lookup returns CDR1 MNHEY and CDR2 SVGAGI. V lost 0 bases to trimming and J lost 8 bases, with 14 bases between them. The CDR3 covers 15 residues. The sample belongs to a study of T cells in tuberculosis. Repertoires were generated with immunoSEQ multiplex PCR, while TCRdb's copy carries only in-frame clones and drops some. The repertoire holds roughly 24,000 clones, around 97% seen once, with roughly 6.2% in the top ten. This TCR came from a donor aged 10-30 years with latent tuberculosis or without tuberculosis infection. Sequencing used PBMCs. The V and J genes are TRBV6-5 and TRBJ2-1; TRBD2 might be the D (6 bases). This CDR3 reads CASSYSAREADEQFF. In DNA, the CDR3 is TGTGCCAGCAGTTACTCGGCCAGGGAGGCGGATGAGCAGTTCTTC.